These 18 T cell receptor beta chains originate from one sample sequenced in a study of T cells in Graves' hyperthyroidism and ophthalmopathy. Authors of the study amplified TCR beta CDR3 regions from RNA transcripts. Using the HTBI primer set, a first-round RT-PCR was run on the TCR CDR3. TCRdb reprocessed the multiplex PCR reads via MiXCR and lists one record per CDR3 protein. The sample yields a few hundred thousand distinct CDR3 sequences, just under 15% seen once. The specimen sequenced was blood. The receptor source for this set is a woman in her 30s with Graves' hyperthyroidism.

This clonotype has at least ten counts. The rearrangement links TRBV11-1 to TRBJ2-7; possible D gene TRBD2, 5 bases. The CDR3 runs 14 residues. Trimming left V 0 bases short and J 3 bases short, with 9 bases between. Looked up from germline, CDR1 is SGHAT and CDR2 is FQDESV (reference sequence). The CDR3 region is CASSLAYGIYEQYF. DNA of the CDR3: TGTGCCAGCAGCTTAGCGTACGGGATCTACGAGCAGTACTTC.

This clonotype has at least ten counts. The V gene is TRBV2, the J gene TRBJ2-2, with TRBD2 identical over 7 bases. The CDR3 runs to 15 residues. Germline CDR1 and CDR2: SNHLY and FYNNEI. The junction had 8 bases not matched to a gene; V was cut back by 6 bases and J by 4 bases. The CDR3 DNA is TGTGCCAGCAGCGAGCCCAGGACTAGCACCGGGGAGCTGTTTTTT. Translation: CASSEPRTSTGELFF.

Only a few counts were recorded for this clonotype. The chain carries TRBV9 and TRBJ2-1; 7 bases map to TRBD2. The CDR3 is 13 residues long. The germline V gene has CDR1 SGDLS and CDR2 YYNGEE. V lost 8 bases, J lost 5 bases, and 7 bases stayed unmatched. Here the CDR3 reads CASSGLHNNEQFF. For the CDR3, the DNA is TGTGCCAGTTCGGGACTACATAACAATGAGCAGTTCTTC.

This clonotype was observed a handful of times. The V gene is TRBV12-3 or TRBV12-4, the J gene TRBJ2-7; perhaps TRBD1 as D (5 bases). This CDR3 spans 15 amino acids. Trimming stripped 3 bases from V and 3 bases from J, with 15 bases between. CDR3 sequence (DNA): TGTGCCAGCAGTTTTTACCCCGTGACAGACTACGAGCAGTACTTC. It translates to CASSFYPVTDYEQYF.

The genes are TRBV5-4 and TRBJ2-7, with TRBD2 matching 13 bases. Germline-derived CDR1 and CDR2 are SGHNT and YYREEE (reference sequence). Trimming at V came to 4 bases and at J to 4 bases, leaving 5 bases not matched to a gene. The CDR3 spans 15 residues. The CDR3 DNA follows: TGTGCCAGCAGCGAAAGGACTAGCGGGAGTTACGAGCAGTACTTC. As protein: CASSERTSGSYEQYF.

This clonotype was counted at least ten times. This chain links TRBV5-5 with TRBJ1-5; D not certain. The V and J ends lost 3 bases and 5 bases respectively, with 12 bases between them. In germline, CDR1 is SGHKS, CDR2 YYEKEE (reference sequence). The CDR3 runs 14 residues. CDR3 nucleotide sequence: TGTGCCAGCAGCTCACGCGGTAAAGATCAGCCCCAGCATTTT. Translation gives CASSSRGKDQPQHF.

This clonotype was observed many times. This chain uses TRBV6-1 with TRBJ2-7; TRBD1 matches 10 bases. This CDR3 is 14 amino acids long. Per germline, CDR1 MNHNS and CDR2 SASEGT. Unmatched junction bases numbered 7, after V lost 5 bases and J lost 6 bases. CDR3 nucleotide sequence: TGTGCCAGCAGTAGTACGACAGGGGGCTCCGAGCAGTACTTC. It is translated as CASSSTTGGSEQYF.

This clonotype was counted a few times. V gene TRBV13 combines with J gene TRBJ2-7; TRBD1 aligns across 9 bases. The length of the CDR3 is 13 residues. After removal of 5 bases from V and 5 bases from J, the junction contained 4 bases not matched to a gene. CDR1 and CDR2 from the germline V gene are PRHDT and FYEKMQ (reference sequence). As DNA, the CDR3 is TGTGCCAGCAGCATGGACAGGGGTCACGAGCAGTACTTC. Amino acid sequence: CASSMDRGHEQYF.

This clonotype was seen at least ten times. The V and J genes are TRBV2 and TRBJ2-1; 13 bases match TRBD2. CDR1 is SNHLY, CDR2 FYNNEI, per germline. The CDR3 totals 16 residues. V shed 6 bases, J shed 8 bases, and the junction held 10 bases outside the gene matches. The CDR3 region is CASRRTSGSMADEQFF. The DNA of the CDR3 is TGTGCCAGCAGGCGGACTAGCGGGAGTATGGCGGATGAGCAGTTCTTC.

For the CDR3, the DNA is TGCAGTGCTAGAAGACAGGGTGAGACCGGGGAGCTGTTTTTT. Protein: CSARRQGETGELFF. The rearrangement links TRBV20-1 to TRBJ2-2; 7 bases align to TRBD1. The ends lost 2 bases at V and 5 bases at J; junction bases unmatched: 5. The CDR3 consists of 14 residues. Germline loops: CDR1 DFQATT, CDR2 SNEGSKA (reference sequence).

This clonotype has only a few counts. The V gene is TRBV27, the J gene TRBJ2-1; TRBD1 agrees at 10 bases. Germline CDR1 MNHEY, CDR2 SMNVEV (reference sequence). V shed 4 bases, J shed 2 bases, and the junction held 5 bases outside the gene matches. The CDR3 length is 16 residues. The CDR3 nucleotides read TGTGCCAGCAGTTCCCCCGGGACAGGGGCCTACAATGAGCAGTTCTTC. It encodes CASSSPGTGAYNEQFF.

The sample holds many counts of this clonotype. The chain recombines TRBV12-3 or TRBV12-4 with TRBJ1-5; maybe TRBD1 (5 bases). V was cut by 6 bases and J by 6 bases, with 9 bases left in between. The CDR3 spans 12 residues. CDR3 nucleotide sequence: TGTGCCAGCAGGTCGACAGTTCAGCCCCAGCATTTT. Protein: CASRSTVQPQHF.

This clonotype was recorded at least ten times. V usage is TRBV3-1 and J usage is TRBJ2-7; TRBD1 agrees at 9 bases. This CDR3 spans 14 amino acids. The V segment lost 4 bases and the J segment 6 bases; nucleotides outside the gene matches: 7. Germline CDR1 reads LGHDT; CDR2 reads YNNKEL (reference sequence). Here the CDR3 DNA reads TGTGCCAGCAGCCGACCCGGGACAGGGAGCGAGCAGTACTTC. This gives the protein CASSRPGTGSEQYF.

This clonotype was seen ten or more times. The chain couples TRBV29-1 to TRBJ2-1, with 10 nucleotides matching TRBD2. The germline CDR1 and CDR2 sequences are SQVTM and ANQGSEA. The CDR3 runs to 15 residues. V gave up 6 bases and J gave up 8 bases; unmatched junction bases: 13. CDR3 residues: CSVTSGTSVVDEQFF. CDR3 bases: TGCAGCGTCACCTCCGGGACTAGCGTTGTCGATGAGCAGTTCTTC.

Ten or more counts support this clonotype. The chain has TRBV5-5 and TRBJ1-1; D call uncertain. CDR1 is SGHKS, CDR2 YYEKEE, per germline (reference sequence). The germline V and J ends were trimmed by 5 bases and 1 base, with 12 bases remaining between them. The CDR3 has 14 residues. The CDR3 sequence: CASSYETTNTEAFF. DNA for the CDR3: TGTGCCAGCAGTTACGAAACAACGAACACTGAAGCTTTCTTT.

This clonotype was observed a handful of times. The V and J genes are TRBV7-3 and TRBJ2-1; D possibly corresponds to TRBD2 (6 bases). V lost 1 base and J lost 1, with 11 bases in between. Germline V gene data show CDR1 as SGHTA and CDR2 as FQGTGA. This CDR3 has 16 amino acids. CDR3 in amino acids: CASSLKQRASYNEQFF. The CDR3 DNA is TGTGCCAGCAGCTTAAAGCAGCGGGCATCCTACAATGAGCAGTTCTTC. Looking up the rest from reference TRBV7-3 and TRBJ2-1 gives the full variable domain: GAGVSQTPSNKVTEKGKYVELRCDPISGHTALYWYRQSLGQGPEFLIYFQGTGAADDSGLPNDRFFAVRPEGSVSTLKIQRTERGDSAVYLCASSLKQRASYNEQFFGPGTRLTVL.

The chain uses TRBV20-1 and TRBJ2-1; 7 nucleotides line up with TRBD2. J gave up 4 bases and V 2 bases, and 11 bases lay outside the gene matches. Germline CDR1 and CDR2: DFQATT and SNEGSKA (reference sequence). CDR3 length: 16 residues. DNA for the CDR3: TGCAGTGCTAGACCCCGGGGGGACTACCGATACAATGAGCAGTTCTTC. The encoded protein is CSARPRGDYRYNEQFF.

In the case of this clonotype: A read error may be the cause here, since a much bigger clone is one base away. The rearrangement links TRBV18 to TRBJ2-3; D gene unclear. The length of the CDR3 is 15 residues. Germline loops: CDR1 KGHSH, CDR2 LQKENI. CDR3 bases: TGTGCCAGCCCACCAGGTGTCCGCGGCACAGATACGCAGTATTTT. It is translated as CASPPGVRGTDTQYF.